Sequencing of this T cell receptor beta chain was carried out in a study of T cell changes during pregnancy in multiple sclerosis. Some clones are missing from TCRdb's copy, which holds only in-frame ones; the method was immunoSEQ multiplex PCR. Among 85,000 to 130,000 clones listed, 91% were seen once. The CDR3 has 14 amino acids. J lost 3 bases, V lost 2 bases, and 5 bases had no gene match. Germline loops: CDR1 SGHRS, CDR2 YFSETQ. This rearrangement joins TRBV5-1 to TRBJ2-7; 7 bases align to TRBD1. The TCR was taken from a female donor with multiple sclerosis, enrolled in a pregnancy study. Specimen: peripheral blood, collected before pregnancy. Written as DNA, the CDR3 is TGCGCCAGCAGCTTCGCCAGACAGGGCTACGAGCAGTACTTC. Translation: CASSFARQGYEQYF.